These 13 T cell receptor beta chains were sequenced from one sample in a study of technical replicates of blood from several donors. Sequencing was performed with immunoSEQ multiplex PCR; in TCRdb, only in-frame clones are kept and a portion is missing. This table holds some 68,000 clones, 95% to 96% found once. Material: T cells isolated from PBMCs. The receptors were gathered from a human donor in good health.

The chain is built from TRBV2 and TRBJ1-6, with a tentative D call TRBD1 (6 bases). CDR1 and CDR2 from the germline V gene are SNHLY and FYNNEI. V was shortened by 7 bases and J by 12 bases, with 13 bases between the two germline ends. The CDR3 runs 12 residues. The CDR3 sequence: CASNRVSEPLHF. The CDR3 DNA sequence: TGTGCCAGCAACAGGGTTAGCGAACCCCTCCACTTT.

V and J are TRBV21-1 and TRBJ1-6; the table calls TRBD1, which could not be checked here. TRBV21-1 is labeled a pseudogene. This CDR3 spans 21 amino acids. The CDR3 DNA reads TGTGCCAGCAGCTCCCCATCGCCACAGGGGGCGTTTAGTCAGATTTGTTCACCCCTCCACTTT. It specifies CASSSPSPQGAFSQICSPLHF.

The chain is built from TRBV29-1 and TRBJ2-7, with D maybe TRBD2 (5 bases). This CDR3 is 12 amino acids long. Trimming took off 7 bases at V and 4 bases at J, with 14 bases between the two ends. Germline CDR1 reads SQVTM; CDR2 reads ANQGSEA. The CDR3 bases are TGCAGCGCTCACGAGGGCGGTTACGAGCAGTACTTC. Translated, it gives CSAHEGGYEQYF.

The chain recombines TRBV6-6 with TRBJ2-5, with D perhaps TRBD2 (7 bases). Looked up from germline, CDR1 is MNHNY and CDR2 is SVGAGI (reference sequence). This CDR3 is built from 13 residues. V was trimmed by 10 bases and J by 2 bases, leaving 14 bases between them. Here the CDR3 DNA reads TGTGCCACGAGCGGGGACACTCAAGAGACCCAGTACTTC. Its protein is CATSGDTQETQYF.

V and J are TRBV27 and TRBJ2-1, with 8 bases lining up with TRBD2. CDR1 MNHEY and CDR2 SMNVEV come from the germline V gene (reference sequence). V shed 6 bases, J shed 6 bases, and the junction held 10 bases outside the gene matches. The CDR3 consists of 15 residues. The CDR3 DNA follows: TGTGCCAGCAGAGTTTGGCGGGAGGCGGGCAATGAGCAGTTCTTC. It specifies CASRVWREAGNEQFF.

CDR3 DNA sequence: TGTGCCAGCAGCTTAGGGGACAGGGACGAGCAGTACTTC. Translating it yields CASSLGDRDEQYF. V usage is TRBV13 and J usage is TRBJ2-7; 8 bases fit TRBD1. This CDR3 has 13 residues. V shed 0 bases, J shed 5 bases, and the junction held 0 bases outside the gene matches. Germline assignment: CDR1 PRHDT and CDR2 FYEKMQ (reference sequence).

This clone has a single count. The CDR3 region has the DNA TGTGCCACGAACAGGGTCTCCTACAATGAGCAGTTCTTC. Its protein is CATNRVSYNEQFF. The rearrangement links TRBV6-1 to TRBJ2-1; possibly TRBD1 for D (6 bases). V was pared by 10 bases and J by 0 bases, with 10 bases between. Germline CDR1 is MNHNS and CDR2 is SASEGT. There are 13 residues in the CDR3.

This chain connects TRBV5-1 to TRBJ2-7; 9 bases are a match to TRBD1. This CDR3 has 15 amino acids. The germline CDR1 and CDR2 sequences are SGHRS and YFSETQ. V dropped 5 bases and J dropped 4; count of bases not matched to a gene: 10. CDR3 protein: CASSSSWTGEYEQYF. CDR3 DNA: TGCGCCAGCAGTTCGTCATGGACAGGGGAATACGAGCAGTACTTC.

The V gene is TRBV10-1, the J gene TRBJ1-1; D is unclear. CDR3 length equals 14 residues. Germline V gene data show CDR1 as WNHNN and CDR2 as SYGVQD (reference sequence). The V end lost 3 bases, the J end lost 5 bases, and 13 bases lay between the germline ends. The DNA for the CDR3 is TGCGCCAGCAGTGAAAACCCTCAGGCAACTGAAGCTTTCTTT. It yields the protein CASSENPQATEAFF.

The J gene is TRBJ2-3, the V gene TRBV6-1, with 7 bases identical to TRBD2. CDR3 length: 17 amino acids. In germline, CDR1 is MNHNS, CDR2 SASEGT. V gave up 4 bases and J gave up 2 bases; unmatched junction bases: 12. CDR3 nucleotides: TGTGCCAGCAGTGTTAGCGGGTCCACTAGCTTCACAGATACGCAGTATTTT. Its translation: CASSVSGSTSFTDTQYF.

The chain has TRBV11-1 and TRBJ2-2, with a weak D call TRBD1 (6 bases). Germline V gives CDR1 SGHAT, CDR2 FQDESV (reference sequence). CDR3 length: 16 amino acids. With 0 bases removed from V and 2 bases from J, the gap between germline ends came to 10 bases. The CDR3 here is CASSLATGTNTGELFF. In nucleotides, the CDR3 is TGTGCCAGCAGCTTAGCTACAGGGACAAACACCGGGGAGCTGTTTTTT.

V and J are TRBV6-1 and TRBJ2-7, with 11 bases lining up with TRBD1. Germline V CDR1 and CDR2: MNHNS, SASEGT. This CDR3 contains 14 residues. V lost 6 bases to trimming and J lost 3 bases; unmatched junction nucleotides: 4. The CDR3 reads CASRSGTGGYEQYF. The CDR3, as DNA: TGTGCCAGCAGATCTGGGACAGGGGGCTACGAGCAGTACTTC.

V is TRBV5-1 and J is TRBJ1-2; tentatively, D is TRBD1 (6 bases). The V end was cut by 3 bases, the J end by 3 bases, with 9 bases between. The germline V gene encodes CDR1 SGHRS and CDR2 YFSETQ. CDR3 length equals 13 residues. CDR3 amino acids: CASSWDTHYGYTF. The CDR3 DNA sequence: TGCGCCAGCAGCTGGGACACCCACTATGGCTACACCTTC.